A single sample gave rise to the 22 T cell receptor beta chains below, sequenced in a study of radiation and T cells in renal cell carcinoma (dated by TCRdb to 2018 to 2021). Libraries were prepared through the immunoSEQ multiplex PCR assay. Held by TCRdb, this immuneACCESS table contains in-frame sequences only and omits some clones. Under half of the omission traces to an unresolved V gene where checked; the cause of the rest is unknown. Recorded for this sample are about 19,000 clones; just over 60% of them occurred a single time. The biggest ten clones account for roughly an eighth of the sample. The sample's time point label, in plain terms: tumor resected at nephrectomy. The meaning of the sample's treatment or condition label: 15 Gy SBRT to primary tumor, nephrectomy 4 weeks later. Sequenced material: tumor tissue, taken from a patient whose treatment included radiotherapy and nephrectomy. Receptors originate from a woman between 65 and 79 years old with renal cell carcinoma.

In its sample, this clone is medium-sized. V and J are TRBV10-3 and TRBJ2-5; either TRBD1 or TRBD2 may fit D (5 bases each). CDR3 size: 12 residues. V dropped 10 bases and J dropped 3 bases, with 12 bases sitting between them. Germline lookup yields CDR1 ENHRY and CDR2 SYGVKD. The CDR3: CATTGAEETQYF. The CDR3 DNA follows: TGTGCCACCACCGGGGCCGAAGAGACCCAGTACTTC.

The chain employs TRBV10-3 and TRBJ2-5, with 9 bases lining up with TRBD2. V was pared by 8 bases and J by 5 bases, with 0 bases of the junction left unmatched. Per germline, CDR1 ENHRY and CDR2 SYGVKD. This CDR3 is 11 amino acids long. CDR3 loop: CAIGLAETQYF. The CDR3 bases are TGTGCCATCGGACTAGCGGAGACCCAGTACTTC.

This clone came up a few times. V and J are TRBV4-3 and TRBJ1-2, with 9 bases that match TRBD1. The CDR3 contains 15 residues. Germline V gene data show CDR1 as LGHNA and CDR2 as YSLEER. J lost 2 bases, V lost 1 base, and 2 bases had no gene match. CDR3 residues: CASSQAGTGNYGYTF. The DNA of the CDR3 is TGCGCCAGCAGCCAAGCCGGGACAGGGAACTATGGCTACACCTTC.

This chain joins TRBV18 and TRBJ2-1; no reliable D call. V was pared by 8 bases and J by 5 bases, with 10 bases between. From germline, CDR1 is KGHSH and CDR2 LQKENI. This CDR3 is built from 12 residues. CDR3 sequence reads: CASRQDNNEQFF. The CDR3 bases are TGTGCCAGCCGACAAGACAACAATGAGCAGTTCTTC.

This sequence joins TRBV6-4 and TRBJ1-2; perhaps TRBD1 as D (5 bases). Trimming left V 4 bases short and J 2 bases short, with 20 bases between. Germline CDR1 reads MRHNA; CDR2 reads SNTAGT. This CDR3 is built from 17 residues. CDR3 residues: CASSASDPTAPNYGYTF. Here the CDR3 DNA reads TGTGCCAGCAGTGCGTCCGACCCGACAGCCCCCAACTATGGCTACACCTTC.

Only a few counts were recorded for this clone. This chain links TRBV4-3 with TRBJ1-4; 7 nucleotides line up with TRBD1. Trimming took 0 bases from V and 8 from J; bases not matched to a gene: 9. CDR1 and CDR2 (germline): LGHNA, YSLEER. The CDR3 has 16 amino acids. The CDR3 loop is CASSQDPTGLGEKLFF. The CDR3 DNA reads TGCGCCAGCAGCCAAGATCCGACAGGGCTTGGCGAAAAACTGTTTTTT.

The chain links TRBV5-1 to TRBJ2-7, with D possibly being TRBD2 (6 bases). The CDR3 is 14 residues long. Per germline, CDR1 SGHRS and CDR2 YFSETQ. The germline V and J ends were trimmed by 4 bases and 6 bases, with 17 bases remaining between them. The CDR3 loop reads CASSIGTAPREQYF. The CDR3 coding sequence is TGCGCCAGCAGCATCGGGACTGCCCCCCGCGAGCAGTACTTC. The full variable domain, in which reference TRBV5-1 and TRBJ2-7 provide the parts outside the CDR3, is KAGVTQTPRYLIKTRGQQVTLSCSPISGHRSVSWYQQTPGQGLQFLFEYFSETQRNKGNFPGRFSGRQFSNSRSEMNVSTLELGDSALYLCASSIGTAPREQYFGPGTRLTVT.

The gene calls are TRBV5-4 and TRBJ1-1; TRBD1 might be the D (6 bases). Trimming cost V 1 base and J 4 bases, with 14 bases left between them. Looked up from germline, CDR1 is SGHNT and CDR2 is YYREEE (reference sequence). The CDR3 contains 15 residues. CDR3 in DNA: TGTGCCAGCAGCTTGACGGGGGCGAAGGGCACTGAAGCTTTCTTT. Translated, it gives CASSLTGAKGTEAFF.

This clone is classed as medium-sized. The V call is TRBV7-9, the J call TRBJ2-7; D is unclear. This CDR3 is built from 11 residues. Per the germline V gene, CDR1 is SEHNR and CDR2 is FQNEAQ (reference sequence). Trimming shortened V by 10 bases and J by 0 bases, and 7 bases separated the two germline ends. CDR3 residues: CAISSSYEQYF. CDR3 nucleotide sequence: TGTGCCATCTCTAGCTCCTACGAGCAGTACTTC.

The V call is TRBV9, the J call TRBJ2-7; 13 positions agree with TRBD2. The J segment lost 3 bases and the V segment lost 6 bases, leaving 3 bases of the junction unmatched. CDR3 length equals 14 residues. Germline assignment: CDR1 SGDLS and CDR2 YYNGEE. The CDR3, as DNA: TGTGCCAGCACCCGACTAGCGGGGGGCTACGAGCAGTACTTC. Translation: CASTRLAGGYEQYF.

The sample holds a few counts of this clone. The chain couples TRBV30 to TRBJ2-1; 7 bases agree with TRBD2. Trimming at V came to 1 base and at J to 7 bases, leaving 7 bases not matched to a gene. This CDR3 has 14 amino acids. Germline V lookup: CDR1 GTSNPN, CDR2 SVGIG (reference sequence). Here the CDR3 DNA reads TGTGCCTGGAGTGGGAGCGGGGAATGGAATGAGCAGTTCTTC. Protein product: CAWSGSGEWNEQFF.

The rearrangement uses TRBV4-2 and TRBJ1-2; 8 bases are shared with TRBD1. V was clipped by 4 bases and J by 4 bases; unmatched bases: 5. This CDR3 has 14 amino acids. CDR1 is LGHNA and CDR2 is YNFKEQ in the germline V gene. The CDR3 region is CASSRTGTGYGYTF. CDR3 bases: TGTGCCAGCAGCCGAACCGGGACAGGCTATGGCTACACCTTC.

V gene TRBV6-1 combines with J gene TRBJ2-1; D uncertain. Deletions cut 4 bases from V and 4 bases from J, with 8 bases between. Germline CDR1 reads MNHNS; CDR2 reads SASEGT. The CDR3 is 13 amino acids. CDR3: CASSADWYNEQFF. CDR3 sequence (DNA): TGTGCCAGCAGTGCCGACTGGTACAATGAGCAGTTCTTC.

For this clone: This sample also contains other DNA sequences that code for the same CDR3. The rearrangement joins TRBV18 to TRBJ1-1; no firm D call. Trimming stripped 3 bases from V and 2 bases from J, with 7 bases between. CDR1 and CDR2 from the germline V gene are KGHSH and LQKENI. This CDR3 has 13 residues. CDR3 sequence (DNA): TGTGCCAGCTCACCCGGACTAAACACTGAAGCTTTCTTT. Its translation is CASSPGLNTEAFF.

This chain connects TRBV6-6 to TRBJ2-7, with D unresolved. V shed 4 bases and J shed 3 bases, with 4 bases lying between them. In germline, CDR1 is MNHNY, CDR2 SVGAGI (reference sequence). This CDR3 is built from 11 residues. This CDR3 is CASSSLYEQYF. The CDR3 bases are TGTGCCAGCAGTTCGCTCTACGAGCAGTACTTC.

The chain combines TRBV4-3 with TRBJ2-7; 7 bases agree with TRBD1. Germline CDR1 is LGHNA and CDR2 is YSLEER. The CDR3 contains 13 residues. Trimming removed 4 bases from V and 2 bases from J; junction bases left unmatched: 2. The chain's CDR3 is CASSLQGTYEQYF. The CDR3 DNA sequence: TGCGCCAGCAGCCTACAGGGGACCTACGAGCAGTACTTC.

This clone was found a few times. The chain couples TRBV6-6 to TRBJ2-2, with a possible D match to TRBD1 (6 bases). The germline V gene encodes CDR1 MNHNY and CDR2 SVGAGI (reference sequence). CDR3 length equals 14 residues. The V end was cut by 6 bases, the J end by 2 bases, with 10 bases between. CDR3 region: CASRTGTNTGELFF. DNA of the CDR3: TGTGCCAGCAGAACCGGGACAAACACCGGGGAGCTGTTTTTT.

This clone has only one observation. This chain connects TRBV6-4 to TRBJ2-3, with D perhaps TRBD2 (6 bases). Looked up from germline, CDR1 is MRHNA and CDR2 is SNTAGT. The CDR3 has 15 amino acids. The V and J ends lost 0 bases and 4 bases respectively, with 11 bases between them. The CDR3: CASSDSDGGPDTQYF. In DNA, the CDR3 is TGTGCCAGCAGTGACTCGGACGGGGGTCCAGATACGCAGTATTTT.

This clone was seen a single time. The chain has TRBV7-2 and TRBJ2-7, with D possibly being TRBD1 (7 bases). V was trimmed by 2 bases and J by 5 bases, leaving 16 bases between them. Germline CDR1 and CDR2: SGHTA and FQGNSA. The CDR3 extends over 15 amino acids. In DNA form, the CDR3 reads TGTGCCAGCAGCTTAAGGTCAGGGGGGAGAGACGAGCAGTACTTC. This encodes CASSLRSGGRDEQYF.

The V call is TRBV7-3, the J call TRBJ2-3; D ambiguous. CDR3 length equals 16 residues. The V end was cut by 5 bases, the J end by 5 bases, with 20 bases between. The germline CDR1 and CDR2 sequences are SGHTA and FQGTGA. The CDR3 region is CASSERLLGPKDTQYF. In nucleotides, the CDR3 is TGTGCCAGCAGCGAGCGCTTGCTAGGCCCCAAAGATACGCAGTATTTT.

This chain joins TRBV6-5 and TRBJ2-1, with 7 positions matching TRBD1. The CDR3 is 15 amino acids. J lost 3 bases, V lost 4 bases, and 6 bases had no gene match. CDR1 MNHEY and CDR2 SVGAGI come from the germline V gene. The CDR3 sequence is CASSFRQGIYNEQFF. DNA of the CDR3: TGTGCCAGCAGTTTTCGACAGGGAATCTACAATGAGCAGTTCTTC.

This sequence joins TRBV4-1 and TRBJ2-7; 11 nucleotides agree with TRBD2. This CDR3 has 16 residues. The J segment lost 2 bases and the V segment lost 3 bases, leaving 6 bases of the junction unmatched. The germline V gene has CDR1 MGHRA and CDR2 YSYEKL. CDR3 sequence reads: CASSQFNSGGAYEQYF. In DNA, the CDR3 is TGCGCCAGCAGCCAGTTCAATAGCGGGGGGGCCTACGAGCAGTACTTC.